These 18 T cell receptor beta chains were sequenced from one sample in a study of identical twins. TCRdb reanalysed the 5' RACE reads using MiXCR and keeps one entry per CDR3 protein. The sample lists under 250,000 distinct CDR3 sequences, approximately 6.8% occurring once. The sample was also linked to a second study, of yellow fever vaccine responses in identical twins.

The sequenced sample consisted of CD8+ T cells sorted from blood. These receptors originate from a woman aged 18-29 years in good health.

Ten or more counts support this clonotype. This chain links TRBV29-1 with TRBJ2-1, with 9 bases aligning to TRBD2. This CDR3 contains 14 residues. V lost 6 bases, J lost 6 bases, and 9 bases stayed unmatched. CDR1 is SQVTM and CDR2 is ANQGSEA in the germline V gene. The CDR3 DNA reads as TGCAGCGTAGAAAAGACTAGCGGCCGCAATGAGCAGTTCTTC. This sequence encodes CSVEKTSGRNEQFF.

This clonotype was detected many times. V is TRBV9 and J is TRBJ2-2, with D maybe TRBD2 (6 bases). CDR1 and CDR2 from the germline V gene are SGDLS and YYNGEE. CDR3 length: 13 residues. V lost 7 bases and J 1 base, leaving 8 bases between the germline ends. The DNA of the CDR3 is TGTGCCAGCGGCGGGAAGAACACCGGGGAGCTGTTTTTT. Its translation: CASGGKNTGELFF. Looking up the rest from reference TRBV9 and TRBJ2-2 gives the full variable domain: DSGVTQTPKHLITATGQRVTLRCSPRSGDLSVYWYQQSLDQGLQFLIQYYNGEERAKGNILERFSAQQFPDLHSELNLSSLELGDSALYFCASGGKNTGELFFGEGSRLTVL.

This clonotype was seen many times. CDR3 sequence reads: CASSLYRGAYEQYF. The CDR3 nucleotides are TGTGCCAGCAGTTTGTACAGGGGTGCCTACGAGCAGTACTTC. The chain has TRBV12-3 or TRBV12-4 and TRBJ2-7; 7 nucleotides agree with TRBD1. The CDR3 sequence is 14 residues long. J was trimmed by 2 bases and V by 3 bases; bases with no gene match: 4.

In this sample, this clonotype turned up a few times. The genes are TRBV27 and TRBJ2-1; 8 bases line up with TRBD2. J gave up 5 bases and V 3 bases, and 6 bases lay outside the gene matches. The CDR3 contains 15 residues. Germline V gene sequence: CDR1 MNHEY, CDR2 SMNVEV (reference sequence). As DNA, the CDR3 is TGTGCCAGCAGTTTCGGGGGGGCCCGCCACAATGAGCAGTTCTTC. Translation gives CASSFGGARHNEQFF.

This clonotype was observed at least ten times. Sequence at one end of the junction differs from germline and may be a read error. V and J are TRBV6-1 and TRBJ2-5, with 12 bases that match TRBD2. CDR1 and CDR2 from the germline V gene are MNHNS and SASEGT. The CDR3 sequence is 14 residues long. This CDR3 is CASRKTSGREPQYF. CDR3 DNA sequence: TGTGCCAGCAGAAAGACTAGCGGGAGAGAGCCCCAGTACTTC.

This chain connects TRBV6-5 to TRBJ2-1; D is uncertain. Germline-derived CDR1 and CDR2 are MNHEY and SVGAGI. The length of the CDR3 is 9 residues. V lost 8 bases, J lost 8 bases, and 4 bases lay in between. This CDR3 is CASGYEQFF. As DNA, the CDR3 is TGTGCCAGCGGGTATGAGCAGTTCTTC.

This clonotype was seen more than once but under ten times. The J gene is TRBJ2-7, the V gene TRBV15; tentatively, D is TRBD2 (5 bases). The CDR3 runs 14 residues. The V gene's germline CDR1 is LNHNV and CDR2 YYDKDF (reference sequence). Trimming pared 4 bases from V and 2 bases from J, leaving 12 bases between. CDR3 sequence: CATSTTREPYEQYF. DNA for the CDR3: TGTGCCACCAGCACCACTAGGGAACCCTACGAGCAGTACTTC.

There are a few counts of this clonotype. This chain uses TRBV15 with TRBJ2-1; D not resolved. The CDR3 contains 15 residues. With 2 bases removed from V and 5 bases from J, the gap between germline ends came to 13 bases. In germline, CDR1 is LNHNV, CDR2 YYDKDF (reference sequence). CDR3 nucleotides: TGTGCCACCAGCAGATTACATGATTTAGACAATGAGCAGTTCTTC. This codes for CATSRLHDLDNEQFF.

This clonotype was recorded at least ten times. V gene TRBV5-8 combines with J gene TRBJ2-1; 12 nucleotides line up with TRBD2. The CDR3 runs to 15 residues. The ends lost 4 bases at V and 8 bases at J; junction bases unmatched: 7. From germline, CDR1 is SGHTS and CDR2 YDEGEE. CDR3 amino acids: CASSKTSGSVDEQFF. DNA for the CDR3: TGTGCCAGCAGCAAGACTAGCGGGAGCGTCGATGAGCAGTTCTTC. The whole variable domain, remainder taken from reference TRBV5-8 and TRBJ2-1, is EAGVTQSPTHLIKTRGQQATLRCSPISGHTSVYWYQQALGLGLQFLLWYDEGEERNRGNFPPRFSGRQFPNYSSELNVNALELEDSALYLCASSKTSGSVDEQFFGPGTRLTVL.

This chain links TRBV6-2 or TRBV6-3 with TRBJ2-2, with D possibly being TRBD1 or TRBD2 (7 bases each). Between the trimmed V and J ends, which lost 10 bases and 4 bases, there was a span of 16 bases. In germline, CDR1 is MNHEY, CDR2 SVGEGT. The CDR3 extends over 14 amino acids. Written as DNA, the CDR3 is TGTGCCACCAGGGGGGGCGCAGGCACCGGGGAGCTGTTTTTT. This gives the protein CATRGGAGTGELFF.

This clonotype showed up many times. At one end, the junction sequence differs from germline, possibly due to a read error. The V gene is TRBV9, the J gene TRBJ2-7; TRBD2 matches 8 bases. Germline CDR1 SGDLS, CDR2 YYNGEE. The CDR3 length is 15 residues. CDR3 protein: CASSAAGTRGLEQHF. The DNA of the CDR3 is TGTGCCAGCAGCGCTGCCGGGACTAGAGGTTTAGAGCAGCACTTC.

This clonotype was seen only a few times. The gene calls are TRBV27 and TRBJ2-7; D may be TRBD2 (6 bases). The CDR3 extends over 13 amino acids. Trimming shortened V by 6 bases and J by 4 bases, and 13 bases separated the two germline ends. Germline CDR1 MNHEY, CDR2 SMNVEV (reference sequence). The CDR3 spells CASSRDSGYEQYF. DNA for the CDR3: TGTGCCAGCAGCCGGGACTCCGGATACGAGCAGTACTTC.

The chain carries TRBV21-1 and TRBJ2-5; the table's D call, TRBD1, has no DNA check behind it. TRBV21-1 is annotated as a pseudogene. CDR3 size: 17 residues. The CDR3: CASSPRGTGGGEKTQYF. The CDR3 DNA reads TGTGCCAGCAGCCCTCGGGGGACAGGGGGCGGGGAGAAGACCCAGTACTTC.

This clonotype was seen more than once but under ten times. The chain uses TRBV5-8 and TRBJ1-1; weak D call: TRBD1 (6 bases). V was cut by 6 bases and J by 4 bases, with 13 bases left in between. The CDR3 runs 13 residues. Germline V lookup: CDR1 SGHTS, CDR2 YDEGEE. The CDR3 DNA is TGTGCCAGCACTCGGGGGCTCGGCACTGAAGCTTTCTTT. Its protein is CASTRGLGTEAFF.

This clonotype was counted at least ten times. The chain carries TRBV11-2 and TRBJ2-1, with D unclear. V was pared by 1 base and J by 8 bases, with 9 bases between. This CDR3 comprises 13 residues. From germline, CDR1 is SGHAT and CDR2 FQNNGV. Here the CDR3 DNA reads TGTGCCAGCAGCTTAGTGTGGAACCATGAGCAGTTCTTC. As protein: CASSLVWNHEQFF.

This chain links TRBV12-3 or TRBV12-4 with TRBJ2-1, with TRBD2 identical over 11 bases. V lost 8 bases to trimming and J lost 8 bases; unmatched junction nucleotides: 8. The CDR3 consists of 14 residues. This CDR3 reads CASGSGRDGDEQFF. CDR3 sequence (DNA): TGTGCCAGCGGTAGCGGGAGGGATGGGGATGAGCAGTTCTTC.

This clonotype was recorded many times. At one of its ends the junction is not consistent with the germline gene, which may arise from a read error. The chain has TRBV7-9 and TRBJ2-1; 7 nucleotides match TRBD2. This CDR3 region has 15 residues. From germline, CDR1 is SEHNR and CDR2 FQNEAQ (reference sequence). The CDR3 DNA follows: TGTGCCAGCAACTTAGGTTGGGACTACTACAATGAGCAGTTCTTC. Its translation is CASNLGWDYYNEQFF. Full variable domain (missing parts from reference TRBV7-9 and TRBJ2-1): DTGVSQNPRHKITKRGQNVTFRCDPISEHNRLYWYRQTLGQGPEFLTYFQNEAQLEKSRLLSDRFSAERPKGSFSTLEIQRTEQGDSAMYLCASNLGWDYYNEQFFGPGTRLTVL.

Only a few counts were recorded for this clonotype. The CDR3 region is CASSPGQGPTDTQYF. The DNA for the CDR3 is TGTGCCAGCAGCCCCGGACAGGGACCTACAGATACGCAGTATTTT. The J gene is TRBJ2-3, the V gene TRBV11-1; TRBD1 matches 8 bases. Germline V CDR1 and CDR2: SGHAT, FQDESV (reference sequence). V gave up 5 bases and J gave up 3 bases; unmatched junction bases: 7. The CDR3 sequence is 15 residues long. The full variable domain, in which reference TRBV11-1 and TRBJ2-3 provide the parts outside the CDR3, is EAEVAQSPRYKITEKSQAVAFWCDPISGHATLYWYRQILGQGPELLVQFQDESVVDDSQLPKDRFSAERLKGVDSTLKIQPAELGDSAMYLCASSPGQGPTDTQYFGPGTRLTVL.